This TCR beta chain was identified in a study of CD8 T cells in ankylosing spondylitis. General observations from the study: Significant enrichment of disease-linked clones was reportedly seen in matched ankylosing spondylitis synovial fluid.

Deletions cut 1 base from V and 2 bases from J, with 16 bases between. CDR1 DFQATT and CDR2 SNEGSKA come from the germline V gene (reference sequence). The CDR3 sequence is 16 residues long. TCRdb re-derived calls from the 5' RACE reads in MiXCR, one entry per CDR3 protein. The sample holds under 200,000 distinct CDR3 sequences; approximately 10% are singletons and the top ten take roughly 16%. Remarks on this clonotype: The target antigen is unknown.

The sample was blood, either unsorted or a sorted T cell fraction (not recorded which). The receptor was isolated from a female donor with ankylosing spondylitis or in good health (not recorded which). The rearrangement links TRBV20-1 to TRBJ2-3, with D possibly TRBD2 on 6 matching bases. The CDR3 DNA follows: TGCAGTGCTAGAGTCCCCCGGGAGATATACACAGATACGCAGTATTTT. Translated, it gives CSARVPREIYTDTQYF.